This entry lists 28 T cell receptor beta chains sequenced from one sample in a study of glioma-infiltrating T cells after dendritic cell vaccination (dated by TCRdb to 2016 to 2017). Interpreted using the paper, the time point label stands for: after dendritic cell vaccination, including at tumor progression/relapse. Preparation of the library involved the immunoSEQ multiplex PCR assay. TCRdb re-hosts the immuneACCESS table, in-frame sequences only. Its copies lack some clones; in the studies checked, an unresolved V gene accounts for under half of them, and the cause for the rest is not known. A total of tens of thousands of clones appear in this sample, roughly 84% of them only once. Jointly, the top ten make up 2% to 2.5% of the sample. The sequences come from blood, collected after dendritic cell vaccination. Receptors were obtained from a human donor with glioblastoma.

This clone has more than one count but fewer than ten. CDR3 loop: CASSQDRLLYEQYF. CDR3 bases: TGCGCCAGCAGCCAAGACCGACTGCTATACGAGCAGTACTTC. The V call is TRBV4-3, the J call TRBJ2-7; D remains unclear. Germline CDR1 reads LGHNA; CDR2 reads YSLEER. The CDR3 totals 14 residues. V lost 0 bases and J lost 4, with 10 bases in between.

This chain uses TRBV11-2 with TRBJ1-1, with D perhaps matching TRBD1 (5 bases). Trimming left V 1 base short and J 4 bases short, with 10 bases between. The germline gives CDR1 SGHAT, CDR2 FQNNGV. The CDR3 totals 14 residues. CDR3 in amino acids: CASSLVGGGTEAFF. The DNA for the CDR3 is TGTGCCAGCAGCTTAGTTGGGGGGGGCACTGAAGCTTTCTTT. The entire variable domain, with the rest obtained from reference TRBV11-2 and TRBJ1-1, is as follows: EAGVAQSPRYKIIEKRQSVAFWCNPISGHATLYWYQQILGQGPKLLIQFQNNGVVDDSQLPKDRFSAERLKGVDSTLKIQPAKLEDSAVYLCASSLVGGGTEAFFGQGTRLTVV.

This sequence joins TRBV14 and TRBJ2-2; the D gene is possibly TRBD2 (7 bases). This CDR3 is 16 amino acids long. The germline V and J ends were trimmed by 6 bases and 2 bases, with 16 bases remaining between them. Germline lookup yields CDR1 SGHDN and CDR2 FVKESK. The CDR3 loop is CASSATGGANTGELFF. The CDR3 bases are TGTGCCAGCAGTGCTACGGGGGGCGCCAACACCGGGGAGCTGTTTTTT.

This clone was counted a few times. CDR3 sequence: CASSHTLGQGNYGYTF. As DNA, the CDR3 is TGTGCCAGCAGCCATACCTTGGGACAGGGTAACTATGGCTACACCTTC. V gene TRBV5-6 combines with J gene TRBJ1-2, with 9 bases matching TRBD1. The CDR3 covers 16 residues. Germline trimming cut 4 bases from V and 1 base from J; bases unmatched to any gene: 8. CDR1 and CDR2 from the germline V gene are SGHDT and YYEEEE.

The chain uses TRBV4-1 and TRBJ1-1, with D perhaps TRBD1 (5 bases). Germline CDR1 is MGHRA and CDR2 is YSYEKL. The CDR3 contains 17 residues. V was trimmed by 0 bases and J by 0 bases, leaving 14 bases between them. This CDR3 is CASSQELGGHMNTEAFF. The DNA of the CDR3 is TGCGCCAGCAGCCAAGAGCTCGGTGGACATATGAACACTGAAGCTTTCTTT.

This clone showed up just a few times. The rearrangement links TRBV11-2 to TRBJ2-5, with 8 bases matching TRBD2. The germline V gene encodes CDR1 SGHAT and CDR2 FQNNGV. The CDR3 covers 15 residues. J gave up 5 bases and V 3 bases, and 8 bases lay outside the gene matches. CDR3 residues: CASSFPRGDLETQYF. CDR3 sequence (DNA): TGTGCCAGCAGCTTCCCGCGGGGGGATCTTGAGACCCAGTACTTC. The full variable domain, rest sourced from reference TRBV11-2 and TRBJ2-5, is EAGVAQSPRYKIIEKRQSVAFWCNPISGHATLYWYQQILGQGPKLLIQFQNNGVVDDSQLPKDRFSAERLKGVDSTLKIQPAKLEDSAVYLCASSFPRGDLETQYFGPGTRLLVL.

The genes are TRBV18 and TRBJ2-7; D remains ambiguous. Trimming removed 6 bases at V and 0 bases at J, with 15 bases between. The CDR3 contains 15 residues. From germline, CDR1 is KGHSH and CDR2 LQKENI. Here the CDR3 DNA reads TGTGCCAGCTCCCCTGGGCAGGCGCACTCCTACGAGCAGTACTTC. It specifies CASSPGQAHSYEQYF.

The gene calls are TRBV6-4 and TRBJ2-3; D remains unclear. CDR3 length equals 16 residues. The germline V gene encodes CDR1 MRHNA and CDR2 SNTAGT. Trimming removed 3 bases from V and 0 bases from J, with 13 bases in between. This CDR3 reads CASSEQEGSSTDTQYF. The CDR3 DNA reads TGTGCCAGCAGTGAGCAGGAAGGATCTAGCACAGATACGCAGTATTTT.

The rearrangement joins TRBV20-1 to TRBJ2-7; D is perhaps TRBD2 (6 bases). V was pared by 5 bases and J by 6 bases, with 11 bases between. CDR1 DFQATT and CDR2 SNEGSKA come from the germline V gene (reference sequence). CDR3 length: 11 amino acids. The CDR3 DNA reads as TGCAGTGCTCGGGACTCCGTCGAGCAGTACTTC. This sequence encodes CSARDSVEQYF.

The rearrangement joins TRBV6-5 to TRBJ2-1; D perhaps matches TRBD2 (5 bases). V gave up 2 bases and J gave up 5 bases, with 13 bases separating them. Germline V gene sequence: CDR1 MNHEY, CDR2 SVGAGI. The CDR3 runs 15 residues. The CDR3 is CASSYDYGANNEQFF. In nucleotides, the CDR3 is TGTGCCAGCAGTTACGACTACGGAGCTAACAATGAGCAGTTCTTC.

The chain employs TRBV2 and TRBJ1-5; no definite D call. Deletions cut 3 bases from V and 9 bases from J, with 15 bases between. The CDR3 sequence is 14 residues long. Germline-derived CDR1 and CDR2 are SNHLY and FYNNEI. CDR3: CASSEEAGFAPQHF. The DNA of the CDR3 is TGTGCCAGCAGTGAGGAGGCAGGCTTTGCGCCCCAGCATTTT.

This chain links TRBV5-4 with TRBJ2-3, with 13 bases matching TRBD2. V dropped 5 bases and J dropped 6; count of bases not matched to a gene: 6. The CDR3 covers 15 residues. The V gene's germline CDR1 is SGHNT and CDR2 YYREEE (reference sequence). The CDR3 DNA follows: TGTGCCAGCAGTGATGGACTAGCGGGAGAGGATACGCAGTATTTT. Translated: CASSDGLAGEDTQYF.

The chain combines TRBV6-6 with TRBJ1-1; 10 bases fit TRBD1. The CDR3 totals 16 residues. Germline V CDR1 and CDR2: MNHNY, SVGAGI (reference sequence). J was trimmed by 0 bases and V by 6 bases; bases with no gene match: 7. CDR3 sequence: CASSPGTGVLNTEAFF. The CDR3 nucleotides are TGTGCCAGCAGCCCCGGGACAGGGGTCCTGAACACTGAAGCTTTCTTT.

CDR3 DNA sequence: TGTGCCAGCAGCTTAATTGGACAGGAGCCTGGCGAGCAGTACTTC. This sequence encodes CASSLIGQEPGEQYF. The J gene is TRBJ2-7, the V gene TRBV7-9; TRBD1 matches at 7 bases. Per germline, CDR1 SEHNR and CDR2 FQNEAQ (reference sequence). The CDR3 loop spans 15 amino acids. V trimming: 2 bases; J trimming: 6 bases; junction bases outside the gene matches: 10.

The chain uses TRBV29-1 and TRBJ1-1; 9 bases align to TRBD1. In germline, CDR1 is SQVTM, CDR2 ANQGSEA. V shed 7 bases and J 5 bases; nucleotides not matched to a gene: 14. This CDR3 spans 15 amino acids. Here the CDR3 reads CSAKPSRTGVTEAFF. The CDR3 DNA reads as TGCAGCGCCAAACCCTCCCGGACAGGGGTAACTGAAGCTTTCTTT.

There are a few counts of this clone. The rearrangement uses TRBV30 and TRBJ1-2; TRBD1 matches 8 bases. The J segment lost 4 bases and the V segment lost 5 bases, leaving 6 bases of the junction unmatched. The CDR3 runs 13 residues. Germline CDR1 and CDR2: GTSNPN and SVGIG (reference sequence). The CDR3 sequence is CAWGRDRPYGYTF. CDR3 nucleotides: TGTGCCTGGGGCCGGGACAGGCCCTATGGCTACACCTTC.

The rearrangement uses TRBV7-9 and TRBJ1-1; the D is unclear. V was cut by 3 bases and J by 1 base, with 9 bases left in between. Germline lookup yields CDR1 SEHNR and CDR2 FQNEAQ (reference sequence). The CDR3 runs 14 residues. CDR3 nucleotides: TGTGCCAGCAGCTTGAGATACGGGAACACTGAAGCTTTCTTT. Its translation is CASSLRYGNTEAFF.

This rearrangement joins TRBV5-6 to TRBJ2-3, with a weak D call TRBD1 (6 bases). V was shortened by 2 bases and J by 5 bases, with 9 bases between the two germline ends. The germline CDR1 and CDR2 sequences are SGHDT and YYEEEE. The CDR3 extends over 13 amino acids. The CDR3 DNA follows: TGTGCCAGCAGCTTTTCAGGGGTAGATACGCAGTATTTT. Its translation: CASSFSGVDTQYF.

Only a few counts were recorded for this clone. The V gene is TRBV4-2, the J gene TRBJ1-4; TRBD1 aligns across 10 bases. Trimming removed 8 bases from V and 8 bases from J; junction bases left unmatched: 8. Germline assignment: CDR1 LGHNA and CDR2 YNFKEQ. The CDR3 length is 14 residues. CDR3 in DNA: TGTGCCAGCGGGGACAGGGGCAGTAACGAAAAACTGTTTTTT. Translating it yields CASGDRGSNEKLFF.

The DNA for the CDR3 is TGCGCCAGCAGCTTGAGGCCTAGCGGGGGGGCCAACAATGAGCAGTTCTTC. This sequence encodes CASSLRPSGGANNEQFF. The genes are TRBV5-1 and TRBJ2-1; TRBD2 agrees at 12 bases. The CDR3 is made up of 17 amino acids. Trimming cost V 1 base and J 5 bases; bases outside gene matches: 7. Per germline, CDR1 SGHRS and CDR2 YFSETQ. Supplemented by reference TRBV5-1 and TRBJ2-1, the full variable domain reads KAGVTQTPRYLIKTRGQQVTLSCSPISGHRSVSWYQQTPGQGLQFLFEYFSETQRNKGNFPGRFSGRQFSNSRSEMNVSTLELGDSALYLCASSLRPSGGANNEQFFGPGTRLTVL.

In this sample, this clone turned up a few times. This rearrangement joins TRBV7-3 to TRBJ2-7, with 8 bases that match TRBD1. The CDR3 sequence is 14 residues long. Germline-derived CDR1 and CDR2 are SGHTA and FQGTGA. V shed 2 bases and J 6 bases; nucleotides not matched to a gene: 6. CDR3 nucleotide sequence: TGTGCCAGCAGCTTAGGGGGACAGGCTAGCGAGCAGTACTTC. Translated, it gives CASSLGGQASEQYF.

This clone was seen a handful of times. The CDR3: CASSLRGQDNSPLHF. The CDR3 coding sequence is TGTGCCAGCAGCTTGAGAGGACAGGATAATTCACCCCTCCACTTT. J is TRBJ1-6 and V is TRBV2, with 7 bases matching TRBD1. Germline CDR1 SNHLY, CDR2 FYNNEI. The CDR3 totals 15 residues. Trimming at V came to 6 bases and at J to 5 bases, leaving 7 bases not matched to a gene.

The rearrangement joins TRBV2 to TRBJ2-6; D is ambiguous. V dropped 1 base and J dropped 4 bases, with 11 bases sitting between them. The germline V gene has CDR1 SNHLY and CDR2 FYNNEI. The CDR3 is made up of 16 amino acids. The CDR3 DNA reads as TGTGCCAGCAGTGAAGGAATCCCTACCGGGGCCAACGTCCTGACTTTC. As protein: CASSEGIPTGANVLTF.

This chain joins TRBV11-2 and TRBJ2-1; D gene unclear. CDR3 length: 15 residues. The germline V gene encodes CDR1 SGHAT and CDR2 FQNNGV. Trimming shortened V by 2 bases and J by 1 base, and 9 bases separated the two germline ends. The CDR3 nucleotides are TGTGCCAGCAGCTTATTAGCCGGGTCCTACAATGAGCAGTTCTTC. It codes for CASSLLAGSYNEQFF.

The chain is built from TRBV6-5 and TRBJ1-5; no firm D call. Trimming took off 6 bases at V and 2 bases at J, with 8 bases between the two ends. The CDR3 is 13 residues long. CDR1 is MNHEY, CDR2 SVGAGI, per germline. CDR3 in amino acids: CASRVVGNQPQHF. The CDR3 coding sequence is TGTGCCAGCAGAGTAGTAGGCAATCAGCCCCAGCATTTT.

V usage is TRBV5-1 and J usage is TRBJ1-3, with a tentative D call TRBD1 (6 bases). CDR1 SGHRS and CDR2 YFSETQ come from the germline V gene. Trimming removed 4 bases from V and 2 bases from J, with 13 bases in between. The CDR3 extends over 15 amino acids. The CDR3 nucleotides are TGCGCCAGCAGCAGAACAGGGAAAACTGGAAACACCATATATTTT. It codes for CASSRTGKTGNTIYF. The variable domain in full, with the rest retrieved from reference TRBV5-1 and TRBJ1-3, is KAGVTQTPRYLIKTRGQQVTLSCSPISGHRSVSWYQQTPGQGLQFLFEYFSETQRNKGNFPGRFSGRQFSNSRSEMNVSTLELGDSALYLCASSRTGKTGNTIYFGEGSWLTVV.

The chain combines TRBV6-5 with TRBJ1-6; tentatively, D is TRBD1 (5 bases). Trimming cost V 6 bases and J 9 bases, with 18 bases left between them. The germline CDR1 and CDR2 sequences are MNHEY and SVGAGI. The CDR3 has 15 residues. This chain's CDR3 is CASREPAGEGSPLHF. For the CDR3, the DNA is TGTGCCAGCAGGGAACCAGCGGGGGAAGGTTCACCCCTCCACTTT.

The gene calls are TRBV14 and TRBJ1-1, with D unclear. The CDR3 length is 15 residues. The V and J ends lost 2 bases and 1 base respectively, with 11 bases between them. Germline V lookup: CDR1 SGHDN, CDR2 FVKESK. CDR3 amino acids: CASSQTRITNTEAFF. In nucleotides, the CDR3 is TGTGCCAGCAGCCAAACCAGGATAACGAACACTGAAGCTTTCTTT.